This entry lists 12 T cell receptor beta chains sequenced from one sample in a study of cytomegalovirus exposure and HLA in healthy donors. The PCR made use of 60 Vbeta and 13 Jbeta primers. Assay: immunoSEQ multiplex PCR; the TCRdb copy retains only in-frame clones and omits some. Its table lists approximately 170,000 clones. The sample comprised PBMCs. All receptors derive from a woman aged 18-29 years in good health and CMV-seropositive.

CDR3 in DNA: TGTGCCAGCAGCCCGGCGGCAGGGGGGATCTACGAGCAGTACTTC. Translation gives CASSPAAGGIYEQYF. The J gene is TRBJ2-7, the V gene TRBV7-2, with D tentatively TRBD1 (7 bases). The CDR3 covers 15 residues. CDR1 and CDR2 from the germline V gene are SGHTA and FQGNSA. Deletions cut 5 bases from V and 3 bases from J, with 17 bases between.

The chain couples TRBV5-1 to TRBJ2-2; 8 bases fit TRBD1. J gave up 1 base and V 4 bases, and 6 bases lay outside the gene matches. The length of the CDR3 is 16 residues. Germline values: CDR1 SGHRS, CDR2 YFSETQ. The CDR3 region has the DNA TGCGCCAGCAGCCGAACTGGACAGGGGAACACCGGGGAGCTGTTTTTT. Residues: CASSRTGQGNTGELFF.

The gene calls are TRBV19 and TRBJ1-1; 9 nucleotides agree with TRBD1. J was trimmed by 4 bases and V by 7 bases; bases with no gene match: 10. In germline, CDR1 is LNHDA, CDR2 SQIVND (reference sequence). The CDR3 runs to 15 residues. The CDR3 here is CASTRTGVSGTEAFF. CDR3 coding DNA: TGTGCCAGTACTAGGACAGGGGTTTCGGGCACTGAAGCTTTCTTT.

Here the CDR3 DNA reads TGTGCCAGCAAACTAGGAGACCAGAATCAGCCCCAGCATTTT. It encodes CASKLGDQNQPQHF. The chain has TRBV2 and TRBJ1-5; D not resolved. Trimming shortened V by 7 bases and J by 4 bases, and 14 bases separated the two germline ends. Looked up from germline, CDR1 is SNHLY and CDR2 is FYNNEI. The CDR3 is 14 residues long. Full variable domain (missing parts from reference TRBV2 and TRBJ1-5): EPEVTQTPSHQVTQMGQEVILRCVPISNHLYFYWYRQILGQKVEFLVSFYNNEISEKSEIFDDQFSVERPDGSNFTLKIRSTKLEDSAMYFCASKLGDQNQPQHFGDGTRLSIL.

The chain employs TRBV5-1 and TRBJ2-5, with 8 bases identical to TRBD2. V lost 5 bases to trimming and J lost 5 bases; unmatched junction nucleotides: 11. The CDR3 covers 15 residues. The germline gives CDR1 SGHRS, CDR2 YFSETQ. The DNA for the CDR3 is TGCGCCAGCAGTCCAGACGGGGGGGCCTCGGAGACCCAGTACTTC. It codes for CASSPDGGASETQYF.

This chain uses TRBV5-4 with TRBJ2-2, with TRBD1 matching over 10 bases. V shed 4 bases, J shed 5 bases, and the junction held 2 bases outside the gene matches. The CDR3 sequence is 14 residues long. Germline V gene lookup returns CDR1 SGHNT and CDR2 YYREEE (reference sequence). CDR3 sequence reads: CASSPGQGTGELFF. The CDR3 coding sequence is TGTGCCAGCAGCCCGGGACAGGGGACCGGGGAGCTGTTTTTT.

The chain has TRBV5-1 and TRBJ2-2; 7 positions agree with TRBD2. The V and J ends lost 4 bases and 6 bases, in that order; junction bases with no gene match: 12. The V gene's germline CDR1 is SGHRS and CDR2 YFSETQ. The CDR3 consists of 16 residues. The CDR3 DNA sequence: TGCGCCAGCAGCCCACAACTAGCGATTTCACCCGGGGAGCTGTTTTTT. Its translation is CASSPQLAISPGELFF.

The rearrangement uses TRBV2 and TRBJ1-2; possible D gene TRBD1, 6 bases. The V gene's germline CDR1 is SNHLY and CDR2 FYNNEI. Trimming took 6 bases from V and 4 from J, leaving 15 bases between them. This CDR3 has 14 residues. The CDR3 region has the DNA TGTGCCAGCAGCCCTTATCAGGGGACCTATGGCTACACCTTC. The encoded protein is CASSPYQGTYGYTF.

The chain couples TRBV5-6 to TRBJ1-4, with a tentative D call TRBD1 (5 bases). Deletions cut 0 bases from V and 6 bases from J, with 9 bases between. This CDR3 spans 14 amino acids. From germline, CDR1 is SGHDT and CDR2 YYEEEE. Here the CDR3 DNA reads TGTGCCAGCAGCTTGGGACAGCCTTATGAAAAACTGTTTTTT. Protein: CASSLGQPYEKLFF.

A note on this clone: Additional DNA sequences in this sample encode the identical CDR3. The chain is built from TRBV4-1 and TRBJ1-2, with 8 bases lining up with TRBD1. V lost 5 bases and J lost 3; bases outside the gene matches: 11. Germline V gene sequence: CDR1 MGHRA, CDR2 YSYEKL. CDR3 size: 16 residues. The CDR3 protein is CASSRTASQGDYGYTF. CDR3 DNA: TGCGCCAGCAGCAGAACGGCCTCACAGGGGGACTATGGCTACACCTTC.

This rearrangement joins TRBV7-8 to TRBJ2-5; 7 positions match TRBD2. Unmatched junction bases numbered 5, after V lost 8 bases and J lost 5 bases. The CDR3 extends over 12 amino acids. Germline CDR1 is SGHVS and CDR2 is FQNEAQ. The CDR3 reads CASRRGGETQYF. CDR3 DNA: TGTGCCAGCCGAAGGGGAGGGGAGACCCAGTACTTC. The full variable domain, with the rest looked up from reference TRBV7-8 and TRBJ2-5, is GAGVSQSPRYKVAKRGQDVALRCDPISGHVSLFWYQQALGQGPEFLTYFQNEAQLDKSGLPSDRFFAERPEGSVSTLKIQRTQQEDSAVYLCASRRGGETQYFGPGTRLLVL.

The rearrangement joins TRBV2 to TRBJ2-7; D is possibly TRBD1 (6 bases). The CDR3 is 15 residues long. CDR1 is SNHLY and CDR2 is FYNNEI in the germline V gene. V was clipped by 3 bases and J by 1 base, with 13 bases between them. CDR3 nucleotide sequence: TGTGCCAGCAGTGAGGTGGAAGGGGGATCCTACGAGCAGTACTTC. Translated, it gives CASSEVEGGSYEQYF.